Each of the 23 T cell receptor beta chains below was sequenced from the same sample in a study of blood T cell repertoires in COVID-19. Sequencing was performed with immunoSEQ multiplex PCR; in TCRdb, only in-frame clones are kept and a portion is missing. The sample holds under 150,000 clones, around four fifths seen once. The sample consisted of peripheral blood. The receptors stem from a woman in her forties with active or convalescent COVID-19.

The J gene is TRBJ1-1, the V gene TRBV27, with TRBD1 matching 8 bases. V lost 5 bases to trimming and J lost 7 bases; unmatched junction nucleotides: 15. The CDR3 has 16 amino acids. Germline V gene data show CDR1 as MNHEY and CDR2 as SMNVEV (reference sequence). The CDR3 DNA reads as TGTGCCAGCAGTCCGTTACCCAGGGGGCCGCGGGGTGAAGCTTTCTTT. It is translated as CASSPLPRGPRGEAFF.

This chain links TRBV6-5 with TRBJ1-1; 9 bases align to TRBD1. Trimming at V came to 6 bases and at J to 5 bases, leaving 7 bases not matched to a gene. CDR3 length: 14 residues. CDR1 and CDR2 from the germline V gene are MNHEY and SVGAGI. As DNA, the CDR3 is TGTGCCAGCAGGACGACAGGGGGTTGGACTGAAGCTTTCTTT. Translation gives CASRTTGGWTEAFF.

The rearrangement links TRBV2 to TRBJ2-1, with a weak D call TRBD2 (5 bases). CDR3 length: 13 residues. Germline-derived CDR1 and CDR2 are SNHLY and FYNNEI. V was shortened by 6 bases and J by 7 bases, with 13 bases between the two germline ends. The DNA of the CDR3 is TGTGCCAGCAGCGACTATTCCCCTAATGAGCAGTTCTTC. Protein: CASSDYSPNEQFF.

This clone came up a few times. This chain links TRBV18 with TRBJ1-5; tentatively, D is TRBD1 (6 bases). V shed 4 bases and J shed 0 bases, with 13 bases lying between them. Germline V gene data show CDR1 as KGHSH and CDR2 as LQKENI. The CDR3 spans 16 residues. DNA of the CDR3: TGTGCCAGCTCACACGGGACACCCCGTAGCAATCAGCCCCAGCATTTT. Translating gives CASSHGTPRSNQPQHF.

V is TRBV14 and J is TRBJ2-3; 9 nucleotides line up with TRBD2. The CDR3 has 16 amino acids. V was clipped by 1 base and J by 1 base; unmatched bases: 3. The germline V gene has CDR1 SGHDN and CDR2 FVKESK. The CDR3 loop reads CASSQGTSAGTDTQYF. Written as DNA, the CDR3 is TGTGCCAGCAGCCAAGGGACTAGCGCTGGCACAGATACGCAGTATTTT.

The genes are TRBV19 and TRBJ2-3, with 10 positions matching TRBD2. CDR3 length equals 15 residues. V was clipped by 4 bases and J by 3 bases; unmatched bases: 4. The V gene's germline CDR1 is LNHDA and CDR2 SQIVND (reference sequence). The CDR3 sequence: CASSTLAGETDTQYF. The CDR3 DNA reads TGTGCCAGTAGTACTCTAGCGGGAGAGACAGATACGCAGTATTTT.

The V gene is TRBV19, the J gene TRBJ1-4, with D uncertain. The CDR3 is 12 amino acids. Trimming removed 3 bases at V and 8 bases at J, with 7 bases between. The germline gives CDR1 LNHDA, CDR2 SQIVND (reference sequence). In nucleotides, the CDR3 is TGTGCCAGTAGTATTTACCGGGAAAAACTGTTTTTT. This translates into CASSIYREKLFF. Together with reference TRBV19 and TRBJ1-4, the CDR3 gives the full variable domain: DGGITQSPKYLFRKEGQNVTLSCEQNLNHDAMYWYRQDPGQGLRLIYYSQIVNDFQKGDIAEGYSVSREKKESFPLTVTSAQKNPTAFYLCASSIYREKLFFGSGTQLSVL.

This clone was detected a few times. The chain carries TRBV30 and TRBJ1-6; 12 nucleotides agree with TRBD1. Germline CDR1 is GTSNPN and CDR2 is SVGIG (reference sequence). This CDR3 comprises 14 residues. Germline trimming cut 3 bases from V and 10 bases from J; bases unmatched to any gene: 4. CDR3 sequence reads: CAWRGQGARSPLHF. The CDR3 DNA reads TGTGCCTGGAGGGGACAGGGGGCACGATCACCCCTCCACTTT.

V usage is TRBV27 and J usage is TRBJ1-2; D gene unclear. The CDR3 is made up of 15 amino acids. The V gene's germline CDR1 is MNHEY and CDR2 SMNVEV (reference sequence). Trimming shortened V by 5 bases and J by 3 bases, and 16 bases separated the two germline ends. The chain's CDR3 is CASSPIPSRDYGYTF. Here the CDR3 DNA reads TGTGCCAGCAGTCCCATCCCCTCCCGCGACTATGGCTACACCTTC.

The rearrangement uses TRBV28 and TRBJ1-1; D call uncertain. This CDR3 comprises 13 residues. Germline V gives CDR1 MDHEN, CDR2 SYDVKM. Between the trimmed V and J ends, which lost 6 bases and 5 bases, there was a span of 13 bases. The CDR3 reads CASSRLPGTEAFF. The CDR3, as DNA: TGTGCCAGCAGCCGCCTACCGGGGACTGAAGCTTTCTTT.

The V call is TRBV5-1, the J call TRBJ1-1; 8 nucleotides agree with TRBD1. The trim removed 2 bases at V and 0 bases at J, leaving 12 bases unmatched. Germline V gives CDR1 SGHRS, CDR2 YFSETQ. The CDR3 runs to 18 residues. The CDR3 DNA reads TGCGCCAGCAGCTTTAACGGAGCAGGGGGCGGATTGAACACTGAAGCTTTCTTT. Translation gives CASSFNGAGGGLNTEAFF.

The J gene is TRBJ2-7, the V gene TRBV28, with 10 positions matching TRBD2. Germline CDR1 is MDHEN and CDR2 is SYDVKM. Germline trimming cut 7 bases from V and 1 base from J; bases unmatched to any gene: 7. The CDR3 covers 15 residues. CDR3 sequence (DNA): TGTGCCAGCACCTTCACGGGACTAGCGTCCTACGAGCAGTACTTC. Residues: CASTFTGLASYEQYF.

The chain links TRBV4-1 to TRBJ2-3, with TRBD2 matching over 9 bases. The CDR3 contains 15 residues. Germline CDR1 and CDR2: MGHRA and YSYEKL. The V and J ends lost 3 bases and 6 bases, in that order; junction bases with no gene match: 7. This CDR3 reads CASSQGLALRDTQYF. In DNA form, the CDR3 reads TGCGCCAGCAGCCAGGGACTAGCCCTGAGGGATACGCAGTATTTT.

The chain uses TRBV19 and TRBJ2-3; weak D call: TRBD1 (5 bases). V gave up 4 bases and J gave up 0 bases, with 11 bases separating them. This CDR3 spans 15 amino acids. Per germline, CDR1 LNHDA and CDR2 SQIVND (reference sequence). The CDR3 DNA sequence: TGTGCCAGTAGTAGACAGCTACTTAGCACAGATACGCAGTATTTT. Protein product: CASSRQLLSTDTQYF.

V gene TRBV18 combines with J gene TRBJ2-7; D is unclear. The CDR3 consists of 15 residues. The germline gives CDR1 KGHSH, CDR2 LQKENI. V dropped 3 bases and J dropped 1 base, with 13 bases sitting between them. Here the CDR3 DNA reads TGTGCCAGCTCACCGTCCATTGACAATTCCTACGAGCAGTACTTC. Amino acid sequence: CASSPSIDNSYEQYF.

V usage is TRBV7-9 and J usage is TRBJ2-7; a weak D match, TRBD1 (5 bases). The CDR3 runs 15 residues. Trimming pared 5 bases from V and 3 bases from J, leaving 17 bases between. Germline V lookup: CDR1 SEHNR, CDR2 FQNEAQ (reference sequence). CDR3 amino acids: CASSPHRQMGYEQYF. The CDR3 region has the DNA TGTGCCAGCAGCCCTCATCGACAGATGGGCTACGAGCAGTACTTC.

V and J are TRBV6-5 and TRBJ1-1; 7 bases fit TRBD1. V lost 5 bases, J lost 5 bases, and 8 bases stayed unmatched. The germline V gene encodes CDR1 MNHEY and CDR2 SVGAGI. CDR3 length equals 14 residues. CDR3 in DNA: TGTGCCAGCAGTCACCGACAGGGAAATACTGAAGCTTTCTTT. Its translation is CASSHRQGNTEAFF.

The chain carries TRBV19 and TRBJ1-2, with TRBD1 identical over 11 bases. This CDR3 spans 15 amino acids. Losses at the gene ends were 6 bases for V and 6 bases for J; bases not matched to a gene: 9. In germline, CDR1 is LNHDA, CDR2 SQIVND (reference sequence). The CDR3 spells CASSTDRGLLHGYTF. DNA for the CDR3: TGTGCCAGTAGCACGGACAGGGGGCTCTTACATGGCTACACCTTC.

V usage is TRBV12-5 and J usage is TRBJ2-5, with 7 bases aligning to TRBD1. Germline CDR1 LGHNT, CDR2 FRNRAP. This CDR3 is built from 13 residues. The V and J ends lost 5 bases and 2 bases, in that order; junction bases with no gene match: 2. The CDR3 DNA sequence: TGTGCTAGTGGTCCGGGACAGCAAGAGACCCAGTACTTC. Translation: CASGPGQQETQYF.

The genes are TRBV2 and TRBJ2-2; 7 bases are a match to TRBD1. The trim removed 5 bases at V and 1 base at J, leaving 7 bases unmatched. The CDR3 has 16 residues. CDR1 SNHLY and CDR2 FYNNEI come from the germline V gene. CDR3 in DNA: TGTGCCAGCAGTCGGGACAGCCTACGGAACACCGGGGAGCTGTTTTTT. Its translation: CASSRDSLRNTGELFF.

The chain employs TRBV6-5 and TRBJ1-1, with a possible D match to TRBD1 (5 bases). CDR3 length: 14 amino acids. V was shortened by 0 bases and J by 5 bases, with 10 bases between the two germline ends. Germline CDR1 is MNHEY and CDR2 is SVGAGI. The chain's CDR3 is CASSYSIGVTEAFF. CDR3 coding DNA: TGTGCCAGCAGTTACTCGATAGGGGTAACTGAAGCTTTCTTT.

The CDR3 DNA reads as TGTGCCAGCAGTCGACGAACAGGGTTATTGGATCAGCCCCAGCATTTT. This gives the protein CASSRRTGLLDQPQHF. V and J are TRBV28 and TRBJ1-5; a possible D gene is TRBD1 (6 bases). CDR1 is MDHEN, CDR2 SYDVKM, per germline. V was pared by 5 bases and J by 5 bases, with 19 bases between. This CDR3 spans 16 amino acids.

The chain employs TRBV5-5 and TRBJ1-4, with D perhaps TRBD1 (6 bases). Trimming cost V 4 bases and J 1 base, with 14 bases left between them. Germline assignment: CDR1 SGHKS and CDR2 YYEKEE (reference sequence). CDR3 length: 16 amino acids. CDR3 bases: TGTGCCAGCAGCCTCCGGACAGCCCGAACTAATGAAAAACTGTTTTTT. Residues: CASSLRTARTNEKLFF.